The T cell receptor (beta chain) under discussion was sequenced for a study of T cell changes during pregnancy in multiple sclerosis. Some clones are missing from TCRdb's copy, which holds only in-frame ones; the method was immunoSEQ multiplex PCR. The table has roughly 64,000 clones, roughly 88% seen once; the top ten hold approximately 1.2%. J was trimmed by 6 bases and V by 4 bases; bases with no gene match: 7. CDR1 and CDR2 (germline): SGHTA, FQGNSA. CDR3 length equals 15 residues. Sequencing used peripheral blood, obtained in the second trimester of pregnancy. This sequence originates from a female donor with multiple sclerosis, enrolled in a pregnancy study. The rearrangement links TRBV7-2 to TRBJ2-1; TRBD1 matches 9 bases. The CDR3 DNA is TGTGCCAGCAGCTCAAGGGCGACAGGGGGCAATGAGCAGTTCTTC. It is translated as CASSSRATGGNEQFF.